This T cell receptor (beta chain) emerged from a study of blood T cell repertoires in COVID-19 (dated by TCRdb to 2020 to 2022). About the full investigation: Samples covering the acute and convalescent phases of COVID-19 were provided by collaborators in the United States, Italy and Spain. The samples were drawn from two sources: the first 160 participants of the ongoing ImmuneRACE study, and 1,200 or so subjects contributed by 6 global collaborators. HLA class I and class II types, where available, came from metadata supplied by the sample provider rather than from assay-based typing. The dataset comprised deeply sampled blood TCRbeta repertoires from subjects exposed to, actively infected with, or recovered from COVID-19. Nearly every sample came with metadata listing a de-identified subject ID, COVID-19 status, age in years and sex. The prospective study material was composed of cDNA or gDNA derived from T cells, B-cell-depleted T cells, or PBMCs. The repertoires were made available in a free public database intended to serve as a resource for research on the immune response to SARS-CoV-2.

The CDR3 runs 14 amino acids, cysteine and phenylalanine included. The DNA shown is the 42-base CDR3, in frame from base 1. Reading the germline V gene gives CDR1 MDHEN and CDR2 SYDVKM. V lost 6 bases and J lost 0 bases; the stretch between them is 11 bases long. The paper as a whole reports these results and caveats: How much clinical and demographic metadata was included differed by source and by participant, and the metadata was provided uncurated.

TCRbeta CDR3 regions were amplified from genomic DNA by means of the immunoSEQ Assay, a bias-controlled multiplex PCR. Processing in the source paper ran as follows. Nucleated cell counts per sample were estimated from amplification of reference gene primers within the assay. Sequence reads were collapsed and filtered to measure the absolute abundance of every unique TCRbeta CDR3 rearrangement. For each sample, productive Simpson clonality was calculated by taking the square root of Simpson's diversity index across productive rearrangements. The source is immuneACCESS, and TCRdb retained only in-frame sequences with V and J called. Part of the clones is not carried over; for the studies checked, unresolved V genes explain less than half of this, and the remainder is unexplained. The D gene and trimming were derived from the DNA, and the V and J assignments and clone size from that table. The sample table holds some 300,000 clones, of which about 90% were seen once. Jointly, the top ten make up roughly 1% of the sample.

Of note for this clone: Its binding antigen is unknown. Per-nucleotide qualities are absent, and no much larger clonotype sits a single base away.

Participants in the prospective study were aged about 18 to 95 years, lived in 24 United States geographic areas, and enrolled through a virtual design. Cohort assignment in the prospective study relied on participant-reported clinical history from a screening survey and a study questionnaire. ImmuneRACE Cohort 3 recovered participants were defined by two consecutive negative NP/OP PCR tests, healthcare professional clearance, or symptom resolution. Mobile phlebotomists in the prospective study collected whole blood, serum and a nasopharyngeal or oropharyngeal swab from every participant. Over a roughly two-month period, participants in the prospective study had the option of providing additional blood draws and questionnaires. Before DNA extraction, prospective study blood samples were shipped either frozen or at room temperature.

The receptor was derived from a woman in her 30s who had recovered from COVID-19. Sequencing input: PBMCs or T cells enriched from blood (not recorded which). The chain couples TRBV28 to TRBJ2-5; the D segment could be TRBD1, given 5 matching bases. The DNA is as follows: TGTGCCAGCAGCCCCTGGGGCTACCAAGAGACCCAGTACTTC. This codes for CASSPWGYQETQYF.